The present entry profiles one T cell receptor beta chain with its context. These data belong to a study of T cell responses to AZD1222 COVID-19 vaccine. This table comes from immunoSEQ multiplex PCR, and its TCRdb copy is limited to in-frame clones, with some not included. The data show about 130,000 clones, with 93% seen just once and about 3% held by the top ten. Germline CDR1 is SGDLS and CDR2 is YYNGEE. The length of the CDR3 is 14 residues. V shed 0 bases and J shed 8 bases, with 12 bases lying between them. V and J are TRBV9 and TRBJ2-1; weak D call: TRBD2 (6 bases). The TCR sequence derives from an adult in good health. Sequencing used peripheral blood, obtained on day 0 of AZD1222 vaccination. The CDR3 loop reads CASSVVARGDEQFF. CDR3 nucleotides: TGTGCCAGCAGCGTAGTGGCGCGGGGCGATGAGCAGTTCTTC.